What follows are 26 T cell receptor beta chains derived from one specimen sequenced in a study of cytomegalovirus exposure and HLA in healthy donors. Primers: 60 Vbeta forward and 13 Jbeta reverse. Generated by immunoSEQ multiplex PCR, the TCRdb table keeps only in-frame clones and is missing some. The data contain some 76,000 clones, roughly 84% of them singletons. Sequenced sample: PBMCs. The source is a woman aged 45-59 years in good health and CMV-seronegative.

J is TRBJ2-1 and V is TRBV18, with D perhaps TRBD1 (6 bases). The V gene lost 1 base and the J gene lost 1 base, with 11 bases spanning the gap. CDR3 length: 16 amino acids. Germline V gene sequence: CDR1 KGHSH, CDR2 LQKENI. CDR3 in amino acids: CASSPRSQGSYNEQFF. The CDR3 region has the DNA TGTGCCAGCTCACCACGGTCACAGGGATCCTACAATGAGCAGTTCTTC.

This chain connects TRBV25-1 to TRBJ1-1, with 8 bases that match TRBD1. The ends lost 2 bases at V and 6 bases at J; junction bases unmatched: 8. This CDR3 has 15 residues. CDR1 is MGHDK and CDR2 is SYGVNS in the germline V gene. As DNA, the CDR3 is TGTGCCAGCAGTGAAGGCGGACAGGGTATTGCTGAAGCTTTCTTT. Its protein is CASSEGGQGIAEAFF.

This clone was counted once. The rearrangement links TRBV18 to TRBJ1-2; the match to TRBD1 covers 7 bases. Unmatched junction bases numbered 6, after V lost 5 bases and J lost 0 bases. The CDR3 runs to 15 residues. In germline, CDR1 is KGHSH, CDR2 LQKENI. The CDR3 DNA reads TGTGCCAGCTCAACTACAGGGGTAACTAACTATGGCTACACCTTC. Encoded protein: CASSTTGVTNYGYTF.

V usage is TRBV5-1 and J usage is TRBJ2-7; 10 bases are shared with TRBD1. The CDR3 consists of 14 residues. Trimming cost V 4 bases and J 5 bases; bases outside gene matches: 6. Germline loops: CDR1 SGHRS, CDR2 YFSETQ. In nucleotides, the CDR3 is TGCGCCAGCAGCCCTGACAGGGGGCTGGACGAGCAGTACTTC. Translated: CASSPDRGLDEQYF. The full variable domain, completed using reference TRBV5-1 and TRBJ2-7, is KAGVTQTPRYLIKTRGQQVTLSCSPISGHRSVSWYQQTPGQGLQFLFEYFSETQRNKGNFPGRFSGRQFSNSRSEMNVSTLELGDSALYLCASSPDRGLDEQYFGPGTRLTVT.

The chain carries TRBV4-3 and TRBJ1-6; perhaps TRBD1 as D (6 bases). In germline, CDR1 is LGHNA, CDR2 YSLEER. There are 17 residues in the CDR3. V was trimmed by 0 bases and J by 3 bases, leaving 12 bases between them. DNA for the CDR3: TGCGCCAGCAGCCAAGAACATTTGGACAGCTATAATTCACCCCTCCACTTT. Its protein product is CASSQEHLDSYNSPLHF.

The chain has TRBV9 and TRBJ2-3, with 11 nucleotides matching TRBD2. Germline CDR1 and CDR2: SGDLS and YYNGEE. Trimming took 5 bases from V and 10 from J; bases not matched to a gene: 6. The CDR3 runs to 13 residues. For the CDR3, the DNA is TGTGCCAGCAGTGGGACTAGCGGCCTCCCGCAGTATTTT. It is translated as CASSGTSGLPQYF.

The rearrangement joins TRBV10-3 to TRBJ2-1; D might be TRBD1 (6 bases). CDR1 is ENHRY, CDR2 SYGVKD, per germline. V lost 5 bases, J lost 2 bases, and 10 bases lay in between. The CDR3 contains 14 residues. The CDR3 nucleotides read TGTGCCATCAGTTCCGGGACAACCTACAATGAGCAGTTCTTC. Translated: CAISSGTTYNEQFF.

The table lists this clone with a count of one. The CDR3 region is CASSDLGLAGVGGEQFF. The CDR3 DNA sequence: TGTGCCAGCAGTGATCTCGGACTAGCGGGAGTCGGTGGTGAGCAGTTCTTC. The rearrangement uses TRBV2 and TRBJ2-1; 13 nucleotides agree with TRBD2. CDR1 is SNHLY, CDR2 FYNNEI, per germline. Trimming at V came to 3 bases and at J to 9 bases, leaving 11 bases not matched to a gene. This CDR3 comprises 17 residues.

With regard to this clone: Relative to the germline gene, one junction end is altered; a read error may explain this. J is TRBJ2-2 and V is TRBV29-1; TRBD2 agrees at 7 bases. Germline values: CDR1 SQVTM, CDR2 ANQGSEA. There are 14 residues in the CDR3. The CDR3, as DNA: TGCGGCGTTGACAGCGGGAACCCCACCGGGGAGCTGTTTTTT. Translation: CGVDSGNPTGELFF.

The gene calls are TRBV6-4 and TRBJ2-2; 9 bases match TRBD2. The germline CDR1 and CDR2 sequences are MRHNA and SNTAGT. CDR3 length: 14 residues. V was clipped by 4 bases and J by 3 bases; unmatched bases: 0. In DNA form, the CDR3 reads TGTGCCAGCAGTGGCGGGGGGGACACCGGGGAGCTGTTTTTT. It encodes CASSGGGDTGELFF.

V and J are TRBV6-6 and TRBJ1-5; D might be TRBD1 (6 bases). This CDR3 has 16 residues. V was pared by 5 bases and J by 7 bases, with 21 bases between. CDR1 and CDR2 (germline): MNHNY, SVGAGI (reference sequence). In DNA, the CDR3 is TGTGCCAGCAGTAACCCCCCGGGGACGAGGGGGCAGCCCCAGCATTTT. Translating gives CASSNPPGTRGQPQHF.

The chain links TRBV7-9 to TRBJ2-7; a possible D gene is TRBD1 (5 bases). In germline, CDR1 is SEHNR, CDR2 FQNEAQ (reference sequence). V lost 1 base, J lost 0 bases, and 13 bases lay in between. The CDR3 covers 16 residues. CDR3 DNA sequence: TGTGCCAGCAGCTTAGGCGACAGCCAAATCTCCTACGAGCAGTACTTC. Its protein is CASSLGDSQISYEQYF.

As for this clone: At one of its ends the junction is not consistent with the germline gene, which may arise from a read error. This chain links TRBV7-7 with TRBJ2-3, with unresolved D. This CDR3 has 14 amino acids. The germline V gene has CDR1 SSHAT and CDR2 FNYEAQ (reference sequence). CDR3 in DNA: TGTGCTAGCAGCTTAACCAGTCTTCCAGATACGCAGTATTTT. Translated: CASSLTSLPDTQYF.

This chain joins TRBV5-1 and TRBJ2-1; 7 positions agree with TRBD2. CDR3 length equals 15 residues. Germline V gives CDR1 SGHRS, CDR2 YFSETQ. After removal of 4 bases from V and 2 bases from J, the junction contained 6 bases not matched to a gene. The CDR3 reads CASSPGGGAYNEQFF. The CDR3 coding sequence is TGCGCCAGCAGCCCGGGTGGGGGGGCCTACAATGAGCAGTTCTTC. The full variable domain, rest sourced from reference TRBV5-1 and TRBJ2-1, is KAGVTQTPRYLIKTRGQQVTLSCSPISGHRSVSWYQQTPGQGLQFLFEYFSETQRNKGNFPGRFSGRQFSNSRSEMNVSTLELGDSALYLCASSPGGGAYNEQFFGPGTRLTVL.

The chain links TRBV9 to TRBJ2-3; 8 nucleotides align to TRBD2. The CDR3 is made up of 17 amino acids. V lost 0 bases, J lost 1 base, and 7 bases stayed unmatched. Germline loops: CDR1 SGDLS, CDR2 YYNGEE. CDR3 sequence: CASSVASGSYGTDTQYF. CDR3 DNA: TGTGCCAGCAGCGTAGCGAGCGGGAGTTATGGCACAGATACGCAGTATTTT. The complete variable domain, with remaining parts taken from reference TRBV9 and TRBJ2-3, reads DSGVTQTPKHLITATGQRVTLRCSPRSGDLSVYWYQQSLDQGLQFLIQYYNGEERAKGNILERFSAQQFPDLHSELNLSSLELGDSALYFCASSVASGSYGTDTQYFGPGTRLTVL.

This chain connects TRBV6-4 to TRBJ2-1; unclear D gene. Germline V lookup: CDR1 MRHNA, CDR2 SNTAGT. V was cut by 2 bases and J by 3 bases, with 14 bases left in between. The CDR3 has 16 amino acids. CDR3 DNA: TGTGCCAGCAGTGACACTCGTGCGAGAGGCTACAATGAGCAGTTCTTC. This translates into CASSDTRARGYNEQFF.

This chain links TRBV4-1 with TRBJ2-5, with D tentatively TRBD1 (6 bases). Germline V gene lookup returns CDR1 MGHRA and CDR2 YSYEKL. This CDR3 has 13 amino acids. V gave up 4 bases and J gave up 4 bases, with 10 bases separating them. CDR3 amino acids: CASSPGTLETQYF. CDR3 coding DNA: TGCGCCAGCAGCCCAGGGACATTAGAGACCCAGTACTTC.

This clone has a handful of counts. The chain employs TRBV4-1 and TRBJ1-1, with 7 nucleotides matching TRBD1. The V gene's germline CDR1 is MGHRA and CDR2 YSYEKL. The CDR3 runs 18 residues. The V gene end was trimmed by 4 bases and the J gene end by 1 base; junction bases not matched to a gene: 15. CDR3 nucleotides: TGCGCCAGCAGCCTTTTGACAGGGCAGAACAGGCCGAACACTGAAGCTTTCTTT. This gives the protein CASSLLTGQNRPNTEAFF.

This chain uses TRBV6-5 with TRBJ2-7; 14 bases align to TRBD2. Germline CDR1 and CDR2: MNHEY and SVGAGI. This CDR3 region has 15 residues. Trimming cost V 5 bases and J 4 bases; bases outside gene matches: 4. The CDR3: CASSLGTSGRYEQYF. CDR3 in DNA: TGTGCCAGCAGTCTGGGGACTAGCGGGAGATACGAGCAGTACTTC.

This chain connects TRBV5-6 to TRBJ1-1; 9 nucleotides align to TRBD1. Trimming removed 5 bases from V and 4 bases from J; junction bases left unmatched: 12. Per germline, CDR1 SGHDT and CDR2 YYEEEE. The CDR3 is 16 residues long. This CDR3 is CASRFGTGIFGTEAFF. DNA for the CDR3: TGTGCCAGCAGATTCGGGACAGGGATTTTCGGCACTGAAGCTTTCTTT.

J is TRBJ2-2 and V is TRBV5-8, with TRBD2 identical over 7 bases. The CDR3 sequence is 14 residues long. From germline, CDR1 is SGHTS and CDR2 YDEGEE. J was trimmed by 6 bases and V by 1 base; bases with no gene match: 3. The CDR3 coding sequence is TGTGCCAGCAGCTTGAGTACTAGCGCCGGGGAGCTGTTTTTT. Protein product: CASSLSTSAGELFF. The whole variable domain, filled in from reference TRBV5-8 and TRBJ2-2, reads EAGVTQSPTHLIKTRGQQATLRCSPISGHTSVYWYQQALGLGLQFLLWYDEGEERNRGNFPPRFSGRQFPNYSSELNVNALELEDSALYLCASSLSTSAGELFFGEGSRLTVL.

This clone was counted once. The chain is built from TRBV27 and TRBJ2-7; perhaps TRBD2 as D (6 bases). CDR1 is MNHEY, CDR2 SMNVEV, per germline (reference sequence). V lost 6 bases to trimming and J lost 4 bases, with 25 bases between them. The CDR3 loop spans 17 amino acids. The CDR3 sequence: CASSPEWAGTSRYEQYF. The DNA for the CDR3 is TGTGCCAGCAGCCCGGAGTGGGCAGGGACTTCCCGGTACGAGCAGTACTTC.

CDR3 sequence reads: CASRDTGANVLTF. The CDR3 nucleotides read TGTGCCAGTCGGGATACCGGGGCCAACGTCCTGACTTTC. This chain joins TRBV19 and TRBJ2-6, with D possibly matching TRBD2 (5 bases). V was trimmed by 8 bases and J by 4 bases, leaving 9 bases between them. Germline-derived CDR1 and CDR2 are LNHDA and SQIVND (reference sequence). This CDR3 is built from 13 residues.

This chain uses TRBV6-1 with TRBJ2-5, with D possibly being TRBD1 (6 bases). Germline V lookup: CDR1 MNHNS, CDR2 SASEGT. The CDR3 length is 15 residues. Trimming removed 10 bases at V and 2 bases at J, with 20 bases between. The CDR3 region has the DNA TGTGCCACCGGCCCCGGGACAAAAGATCAAGAGACCCAGTACTTC. Translated, it gives CATGPGTKDQETQYF.

The chain couples TRBV2 to TRBJ2-1; 11 bases are a match to TRBD2. The V gene's germline CDR1 is SNHLY and CDR2 FYNNEI. CDR3 size: 15 residues. Germline trimming cut 5 bases from V and 6 bases from J; bases unmatched to any gene: 6. This CDR3 is CASSINSGGANEQFF. Written as DNA, the CDR3 is TGTGCCAGCAGTATAAATAGCGGGGGGGCCAATGAGCAGTTCTTC.

This chain's CDR3 is CATSRRRQVAVQETQYF. The CDR3 DNA reads TGTGCCACCAGCAGACGGAGACAGGTGGCGGTTCAAGAGACCCAGTACTTC. This chain links TRBV15 with TRBJ2-5, with D perhaps TRBD1 (6 bases). V lost 2 bases and J lost 2, with 18 bases in between. CDR3 length equals 17 residues. The germline gives CDR1 LNHNV, CDR2 YYDKDF (reference sequence).